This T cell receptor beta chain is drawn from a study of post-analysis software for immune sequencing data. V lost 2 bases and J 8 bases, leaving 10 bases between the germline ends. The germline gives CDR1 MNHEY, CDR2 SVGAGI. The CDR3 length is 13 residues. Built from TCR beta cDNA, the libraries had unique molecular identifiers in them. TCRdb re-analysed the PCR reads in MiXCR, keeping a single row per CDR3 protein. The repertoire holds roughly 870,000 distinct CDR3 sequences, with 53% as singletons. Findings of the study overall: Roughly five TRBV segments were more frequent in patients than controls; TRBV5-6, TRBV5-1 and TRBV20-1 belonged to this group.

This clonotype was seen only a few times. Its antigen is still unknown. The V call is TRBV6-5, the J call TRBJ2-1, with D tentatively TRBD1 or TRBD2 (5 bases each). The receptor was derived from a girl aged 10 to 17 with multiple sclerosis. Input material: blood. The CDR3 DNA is TGTGCCAGCAGTTACAAGGGGCGGGATGAGCAGTTCTTC. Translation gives CASSYKGRDEQFF.